These T cell receptor beta chains were read from a single sample in a study of blood T cell repertoires in COVID-19. The method was immunoSEQ multiplex PCR; TCRdb's version includes in-frame clones alone and lacks a portion of them. The sample records 100,000 to 150,000 clones, about 80% being singletons. Sequencing input: peripheral blood. Source of these receptors: a woman between 50 and 59 years old with acute or convalescent COVID-19. Both conserved end residues are part of each CDR3. D genes are given only for firm matches. Clone size is not always given. Where it is, it says once, few, many or a class for expanded clones.

v_gene	d_gene	abundance	j_gene	CDR3nt	CDR3aa
TRBV27	TRBD1	-	TRBJ2-7	TGTGCCAGCAGAGATGGACAGGGGGGAGAGCAGTACTTC	CASRDGQGGEQYF
TRBV2	TRBD1	-	TRBJ1-2	TGTGCCAGCAGTGATAACAGGGGCAACTATGGCTACACCTTC	CASSDNRGNYGYTF
TRBV10-2	-	few	TRBJ2-7	TGCGCCAGCAGTGAGTCGAGTGAGAGCGAGCAGTACTTC	CASSESSESEQYF
TRBV15	TRBD2	once	TRBJ2-3	TGTGCCACCAGCAGAGGGCTAGCGGGGAGGGGAGATACGCAGTATTTT	CATSRGLAGRGDTQYF
TRBV18	-	-	TRBJ2-5	TGTGCCAGCTCACCCGGGACTGAGGCAGAGACCCAGTACTTC	CASSPGTEAETQYF
TRBV27	TRBD2	-	TRBJ2-5	TGTGCCAGCAGTTTATTCTCGCGGGGGGCCCAAGAGACCCAGTACTTC	CASSLFSRGAQETQYF
TRBV3-1/TRBV3-2	TRBD2	-	TRBJ2-7	TGTGCCAGCAGTCAAATGGGGACTAGCGGGAGCGACGAGCAGTACTTC	CASSQMGTSGSDEQYF
TRBV11-2	-	-	TRBJ1-1	TGTGCCAGCAGCCCATCCGCTCGGGGGTTGAACACTGAAGCTTTCTTT	CASSPSARGLNTEAFF
TRBV7-9	-	few	TRBJ1-1	TGTGCCAGCAGCTTGGCGGAGGGGTTGAACACTGAAGCTTTCTTT	CASSLAEGLNTEAFF
TRBV5-1	-	once	TRBJ2-6	TGCGCCAGCAGCTTGGCACTTCACTCTGGGGCCAACGTCCTGACTTTC	CASSLALHSGANVLTF
TRBV6-5	TRBD1	-	TRBJ1-2	TGTGCCAGCAGCCTTCAGGGGGCACCCTATGGCTACACCTTC	CASSLQGAPYGYTF
TRBV29-1	TRBD2	-	TRBJ2-5	TGCAGCGCTGACCCGGCGGGGGGAGAGACCCAGTACTTC	CSADPAGGETQYF
TRBV28	-	-	TRBJ1-1	TGTGCCAGCAGTTTATCCGGGGGGACCACTGAAGCTTTCTTT	CASSLSGGTTEAFF
TRBV6-5	-	-	TRBJ1-6	TGTGCCAGCAGTTCCTTCGACAGGTTCTCCTCACCCCTCCACTTT	CASSSFDRFSSPLHF
TRBV30	TRBD1	-	TRBJ1-1	TGTGCCTGGAGCCAGACAGGGGGCGCGGTAGCTTTCTTT	CAWSQTGGAVAFF
TRBV7-9	TRBD2	-	TRBJ2-3	TGTGCCAGCAGCTTAGTATGGAGCGGGGGGGCCAACACAGATACGCAGTATTTT	CASSLVWSGGANTDTQYF
TRBV29-1	-	once	TRBJ1-2	TGCAGCGTTGCAAGGGGTATTTATGGCTACACCTTC	CSVARGIYGYTF
TRBV9	-	-	TRBJ1-2	TGTGCCAGCAGCGTTGGGCTGCTTAACTATGGCTACACCTTC	CASSVGLLNYGYTF
TRBV7-9	-	-	TRBJ2-7	TGTGCCAGCAGCTTAGAGTCCAGTTACGAGCAGTACTTC	CASSLESSYEQYF
TRBV5-4	-	-	TRBJ2-2	TGTGCCAGCAGCCCGGACAGCACGAACACCGGGGAGCTGTTTTTT	CASSPDSTNTGELFF